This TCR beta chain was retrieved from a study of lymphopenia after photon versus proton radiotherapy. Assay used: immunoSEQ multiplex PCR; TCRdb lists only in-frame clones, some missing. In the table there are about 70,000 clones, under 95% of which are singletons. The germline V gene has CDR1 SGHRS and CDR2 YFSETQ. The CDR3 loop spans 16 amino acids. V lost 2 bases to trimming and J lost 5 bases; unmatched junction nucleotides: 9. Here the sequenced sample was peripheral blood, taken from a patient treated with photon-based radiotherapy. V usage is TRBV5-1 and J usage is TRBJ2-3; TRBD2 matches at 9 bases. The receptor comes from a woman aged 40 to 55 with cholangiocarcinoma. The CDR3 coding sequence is TGCGCCAGCAGCTTTGGAAGCGGGGGGTTGGTAGATACGCAGTATTTT. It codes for CASSFGSGGLVDTQYF.